Listed below are T cell receptor beta chains from one sample, sequenced in a study of PD-L1 blockade in urothelial cancer. This table comes from immunoSEQ multiplex PCR, and its TCRdb copy is limited to in-frame clones, with some not included. The data hold around 33,000 clones, with roughly nine tenths observed a single time. Sample: PBMCs, taken around atezolizumab (anti-PD-L1) treatment. These TCRs come from a man aged 80 or over with urothelial cancer. Both conserved end residues are part of each CDR3. D genes are given only for firm matches. Part of the rows lack a size; the others show once, few, many or a class for expanded clones.

D	size	V	J	CDR3	DNA
.	.	TRBV19	TRBJ1-5	CASSARHSSNQPQHF	TGTGCCAGTAGTGCACGACATAGTAGCAATCAGCCCCAGCATTTT
TRBD2	.	TRBV29-1	TRBJ2-1	CSVEPSGRSSYNEQFF	TGCAGCGTGGAACCTAGCGGCAGGAGCTCCTACAATGAGCAGTTCTTC
.	.	TRBV6-5	TRBJ1-5	CASSYSRGNQPQHF	TGTGCCAGCAGTTACTCGCGAGGCAATCAGCCCCAGCATTTT
.	once	TRBV6-1	TRBJ2-7	CASDSYEQYF	TGTGCCAGCGACAGCTACGAGCAGTACTTC
.	.	TRBV5-1	TRBJ2-1	CASSLVTGAAYNEQFF	TGCGCCAGCAGCTTGGTCACGGGAGCGGCCTACAATGAGCAGTTCTTC
TRBD1	.	TRBV7-2	TRBJ2-4	CASSSGQRDIQYF	TGTGCCAGCAGCTCGGGACAGAGGGACATTCAGTACTTC
.	.	TRBV5-1	TRBJ2-1	CASSLDPLGTPNEQFF	TGCGCCAGCAGCTTGGACCCGCTCGGGACTCCGAATGAGCAGTTCTTC
TRBD1	.	TRBV7-8	TRBJ2-3	CASTSGGYTDTQYF	TGTGCCAGCACATCAGGGGGCTACACAGATACGCAGTATTTT
TRBD2	.	TRBV10-1	TRBJ2-1	CASSDAGGPSYNEQFF	TGCGCCAGCAGTGACGCGGGAGGGCCTTCCTACAATGAGCAGTTCTTC
TRBD1	.	TRBV30	TRBJ2-7	CAWDRGLGNYEQYF	TGTGCCTGGGACAGGGGGTTGGGGAACTACGAGCAGTACTTC
.	.	TRBV30	TRBJ2-2	CAWSVKAGGLGELFF	TGTGCCTGGAGTGTAAAAGCAGGGGGGTTGGGGGAGCTGTTTTTT
.	.	TRBV5-1	TRBJ2-1	CASSLGTDSYNEQFF	TGCGCCAGCAGCTTGGGGACTGACTCCTACAATGAGCAGTTCTTC
TRBD2	.	TRBV29-1	TRBJ2-1	CSARASGLSYNEQFF	TGCAGCGCCCGGGCTAGCGGTCTTTCCTACAATGAGCAGTTCTTC
TRBD1	.	TRBV2	TRBJ2-5	CASSPPGTGGWKAQYF	TGTGCCAGCAGCCCCCCCGGGACAGGGGGTTGGAAGGCCCAGTACTTC
.	.	TRBV5-1	TRBJ2-5	CASSSRLDSGTQYF	TGCGCCAGCAGCTCCCGACTAGACTCGGGGACCCAGTACTTC
.	.	TRBV7-6	TRBJ2-6	CASSSRGSGANVLTF	TGTGCCAGCAGCTCCCGGGGCTCTGGGGCCAACGTCCTGACTTTC
TRBD2	.	TRBV14	TRBJ2-7	CASSQVGGRVAEQYF	TGTGCCAGCAGCCAGGTGGGAGGGCGGGTCGCCGAGCAGTACTTC
.	.	TRBV7-9	TRBJ2-5	CASSLTGNRQETQYF	TGTGCCAGCAGCCTAACCGGGAATCGCCAAGAGACCCAGTACTTC
.	.	TRBV6-5	TRBJ1-1	CASSYSTQGNTEAFF	TGTGCCAGCAGTTACTCGACTCAGGGGAACACTGAAGCTTTCTTT
TRBD2	.	TRBV27	TRBJ2-7	CASSTTGTSSYEQYF	TGTGCCAGCAGCACTACAGGGACTAGCTCCTACGAGCAGTACTTC